These T cell receptor beta chains were read from a single sample in a study of cytomegalovirus exposure and HLA in healthy donors. Clones were read by immunoSEQ multiplex PCR, and TCRdb kept only the in-frame ones, dropping some. The table lists over 250,000 clones, around two thirds of them singletons. Sequencing input: PBMCs. The receptor source for this set is a female donor in good health and CMV-seronegative. Each CDR3 is given with its conserved first and last residue. The D gene is left open where the match is weak. Not every row has a clone size; where given, it reads once, few, many or a size class.

D: TRBD1
size: NA
length: 15
J: TRBJ1-1
V: TRBV5-4
DNA: TGTGCCAGCAGCTTGTACGGGACAGCCTACACTGAAGCTTTCTTT
CDR3: CASSLYGTAYTEAFF

D: TRBD1
size: NA
length: 12
J: TRBJ2-7
V: TRBV5-4
DNA: TGTGCCAGCAGCCGGGACAGGGTCGAGCAGTACTTC
CDR3: CASSRDRVEQYF

D: TRBD2
size: NA
length: 18
J: TRBJ2-1
V: TRBV11-3
DNA: TGTGCCAGCAGCTTAGTATTCGGAGGGACTAGCGGGAGCAGTGAGCAGTTCTTC
CDR3: CASSLVFGGTSGSSEQFF

D: NA
size: few
length: 13
J: TRBJ2-5
V: TRBV5-6
DNA: TGTGCCAGCAGCTTGGTACATCAAGAGACCCAGTACTTC
CDR3: CASSLVHQETQYF

D: NA
size: NA
length: 11
J: TRBJ2-1
V: TRBV29-1
DNA: TGCAGCGTTGACGGGAGCGGTGAGCAGTTCTTC
CDR3: CSVDGSGEQFF

D: NA
size: NA
length: 16
J: TRBJ1-2
V: TRBV11-2
DNA: TGTGCCAGCAGCGACACTCCCCTCAGACCGGACTATGGCTACACCTTC
CDR3: CASSDTPLRPDYGYTF

D: TRBD2
size: NA
length: 17
J: TRBJ2-7
V: TRBV28
DNA: TGTGCCAGCAGTTTACCGGTTGGGAGCGGGAGGGCCTACGAGCAGTACTTC
CDR3: CASSLPVGSGRAYEQYF

D: NA
size: few
length: 10
J: TRBJ2-4
V: TRBV28
DNA: TGTGCCAGCAGTCGAAACATTCAGTACTTC
CDR3: CASSRNIQYF

D: NA
size: few
length: 15
J: TRBJ2-7
V: TRBV7-8
DNA: TGTGCCAGCAGCCTCCGAAGGGAGTCGACCTACGAGCAGTACTTC
CDR3: CASSLRRESTYEQYF

D: TRBD2
size: NA
length: 18
J: TRBJ2-3
V: TRBV7-8
DNA: TGTGCCAGCAGCATTCGGCGGGGGAACGGGCTTAGCACAGATACGCAGTATTTT
CDR3: CASSIRRGNGLSTDTQYF

D: NA
size: NA
length: 16
J: TRBJ1-3
V: TRBV28
DNA: TGTGCCAGCAGCTACGGTGAGGGAATCGCGGGAAACACCATATATTTT
CDR3: CASSYGEGIAGNTIYF

D: TRBD1
size: NA
length: 12
J: TRBJ1-2
V: TRBV18
DNA: TGTGCCAGCTCGCCGGACAGGGCAGGCTACACCTTC
CDR3: CASSPDRAGYTF

D: TRBD1
size: NA
length: 18
J: TRBJ2-5
V: TRBV5-1
DNA: TGCGCCAGCAGCCTAGCCTACAACCCACAGGGGGCAGGGGAGACCCAGTACTTC
CDR3: CASSLAYNPQGAGETQYF

D: NA
size: NA
length: 14
J: TRBJ2-7
V: TRBV11-2
DNA: TGTGCCAGCAGCCAGAACCCAGAACATTACGAGCAGTACTTC
CDR3: CASSQNPEHYEQYF

D: NA
size: NA
length: 13
J: TRBJ2-7
V: TRBV30
DNA: TGTGCCTGGAGCAAGGGACTCCACGCCGAGCAGTACTTC
CDR3: CAWSKGLHAEQYF

D: NA
size: few
length: 15
J: TRBJ1-2
V: TRBV28
DNA: TGTGCCAGCAGTACACACTCAGGGGACCCCCCGGGCTACACCTTC
CDR3: CASSTHSGDPPGYTF

D: NA
size: once
length: 15
J: TRBJ1-2
V: TRBV4-2
DNA: TGTGCCAGCAGCCCAGGCCCCCAGGGCCCCTATGGCTACACCTTC
CDR3: CASSPGPQGPYGYTF

D: TRBD2
size: NA
length: 16
J: TRBJ2-7
V: TRBV7-9
DNA: TGTGCCAGCAGCTTAGCCCAGACTAGCGGCTCCTACGAGCAGTACTTC
CDR3: CASSLAQTSGSYEQYF

D: NA
size: NA
length: 15
J: TRBJ1-2
V: TRBV7-8
DNA: TGTGCCAGCAGCTTAGCAGGGGGTAGAGGCTATGGCTACACCTTC
CDR3: CASSLAGGRGYGYTF

D: NA
size: NA
length: 14
J: TRBJ1-5
V: TRBV18
DNA: TGTGCCAGCTCACCAAGTCGGAGCAATCAGCCCCAGCATTTT
CDR3: CASSPSRSNQPQHF

D: TRBD1
size: NA
length: 14
J: TRBJ1-1
V: TRBV5-1
DNA: TGCGCCAGCAGCTTGGACGGGACAGGGATCGAAGCTTTCTTT
CDR3: CASSLDGTGIEAFF

D: NA
size: NA
length: 18
J: TRBJ2-4
V: TRBV5-6
DNA: TGTGCCAGCCAGGTTGGCGGGAATTCGGGTTGGGCCAAAAACATTCAGTACTTC
CDR3: CASQVGGNSGWAKNIQYF

D: NA
size: few
length: 12
J: TRBJ1-2
V: TRBV6-5
DNA: TGTGCCAGCAGTACGAGTCTCTATGGCTACACCTTC
CDR3: CASSTSLYGYTF

D: NA
size: NA
length: 16
J: TRBJ2-1
V: TRBV19
DNA: TGTGCCAGTAGTAGAGACAGTTCCCCGGGTGGGAATGAGCAGTTCTTC
CDR3: CASSRDSSPGGNEQFF

D: NA
size: NA
length: 14
J: TRBJ1-4
V: TRBV7-2
DNA: TGTGCCAGCAGCTTTTCTACAACTAATGAAAAACTGTTTTTT
CDR3: CASSFSTTNEKLFF

D: NA
size: NA
length: 14
J: TRBJ1-2
V: TRBV4-1
DNA: TGCGCCAGCAGCCAGGACCCGTACAGGGAAAGCTACACCTTC
CDR3: CASSQDPYRESYTF

D: TRBD1
size: NA
length: 16
J: TRBJ2-5
V: TRBV4-1
DNA: TGCGCCAGCAGCCAAGAAACGACAGGGCTTCGGGAGACCCAGTACTTC
CDR3: CASSQETTGLRETQYF

D: TRBD1
size: NA
length: 13
J: TRBJ1-3
V: TRBV19
DNA: TGTGCCAGTCGGACAGGGTCTGGAAACACCATATATTTT
CDR3: CASRTGSGNTIYF

D: NA
size: NA
length: 16
J: TRBJ1-1
V: TRBV7-9
DNA: TGTGCCAGCAGCGCACTTTTTCACCAGGTGAACACTGAAGCTTTCTTT
CDR3: CASSALFHQVNTEAFF

D: NA
size: NA
length: 15
J: TRBJ1-6
V: TRBV6-5
DNA: TGTGCCAGCAGTTACTTCGAGGCTTTGAATTCACCCCTCCACTTT
CDR3: CASSYFEALNSPLHF

D: TRBD2
size: NA
length: 14
J: TRBJ2-3
V: TRBV4-1
DNA: TGCGCCAGCAGCCAAGTGGGACTAGCAGATACGCAGTATTTT
CDR3: CASSQVGLADTQYF

D: NA
size: NA
length: 13
J: TRBJ2-1
V: TRBV29-1
DNA: TGCAGCGTTGTACTGAGCTCCTACAATGAGCAGTTCTTC
CDR3: CSVVLSSYNEQFF

D: NA
size: once
length: 13
J: TRBJ1-1
V: TRBV11-3
DNA: TGTGCCAGCAGCTTAAGAGGGGGCACTGAAGCTTTCTTT
CDR3: CASSLRGGTEAFF

D: TRBD2
size: NA
length: 14
J: TRBJ2-3
V: TRBV28
DNA: TGTGCCAGCAACTTAGCGGGGACCACAGATACGCAGTATTTT
CDR3: CASNLAGTTDTQYF

D: NA
size: NA
length: 14
J: TRBJ1-6
V: TRBV11-3
DNA: TGTGCCAGCAGCTTAATCGGGGGGAATTCACCCCTCCACTTT
CDR3: CASSLIGGNSPLHF

D: NA
size: few
length: 13
J: TRBJ2-3
V: TRBV6-4
DNA: TGTGCCAGCAAGCAAGAGAGCACAGATACGCAGTATTTT
CDR3: CASKQESTDTQYF

D: TRBD1
size: NA
length: 14
J: TRBJ2-7
V: TRBV5-4
DNA: TGTGCCAGCAGCCCGGACAGGGACCCCTACGAGCAGTACTTC
CDR3: CASSPDRDPYEQYF

D: NA
size: NA
length: 14
J: TRBJ1-1
V: TRBV6-1
DNA: TGTGCCAGCAGTGAAGCAAGGGGAGGGACTGAAGCTTTCTTT
CDR3: CASSEARGGTEAFF

D: TRBD2
size: NA
length: 15
J: TRBJ2-1
V: TRBV10-2
DNA: TGCGCCAGCAGTGAGGGGACTAGCGGGAGGAATGAGCAGTTCTTC
CDR3: CASSEGTSGRNEQFF

D: NA
size: NA
length: 15
J: TRBJ1-1
V: TRBV4-2
DNA: TGTGCCAGCAGCCAAGAGGGGGCAGGGAACACTGAAGCTTTCTTT
CDR3: CASSQEGAGNTEAFF

D: TRBD2
size: NA
length: 15
J: TRBJ2-7
V: TRBV30
DNA: TGTGCCTGGAGTGTAGGGGTAGCGGGGGCCTACGAGCAGTACTTC
CDR3: CAWSVGVAGAYEQYF

D: TRBD2
size: NA
length: 16
J: TRBJ2-5
V: TRBV5-1
DNA: TGCGCCAGCAGCTTACGACTAGCGGGAGACCAAGAGACCCAGTACTTC
CDR3: CASSLRLAGDQETQYF